These 5 T cell receptor beta chains came from one sample sequenced in a study of radiation and T cells in renal cell carcinoma. TCRdb's table, derived via immunoSEQ multiplex PCR, lists solely in-frame clones and lacks some. The profile covers about 100,000 clones, with 80% to 90% appearing a single time and less than 7.5% taken by the ten largest. Time point denoted: blood 4 weeks post-SBRT, at nephrectomy. Treatment denoted: 15 Gy SBRT to primary tumor, nephrectomy 4 weeks later. The specimen was blood, collected from a patient whose treatment included radiotherapy and nephrectomy. The receptors stem from a man aged 55 to 69 with renal cell carcinoma.

The J gene is TRBJ2-4, the V gene TRBV7-9, with 7 bases that match TRBD1. The germline V gene encodes CDR1 SEHNR and CDR2 FQNEAQ (reference sequence). V lost 5 bases, J lost 0 bases, and 13 bases stayed unmatched. The CDR3 spans 18 residues. CDR3 loop: CASSRRTSTGLAKNIQYF. DNA for the CDR3: TGTGCCAGCAGCAGGCGCACCTCGACAGGGTTAGCCAAAAACATTCAGTACTTC.

Worth noting for this clone: The identical CDR3 is also encoded by other nucleotide sequences in the sample. The gene calls are TRBV19 and TRBJ2-4; D gene unclear. The CDR3 loop spans 11 amino acids. Trimming removed 1 base at V and 8 bases at J, with 3 bases between. Germline CDR1 and CDR2: LNHDA and SQIVND (reference sequence). For the CDR3, the DNA is TGTGCCAGTAGTATAGGGGACATTCAGTACTTC. This gives the protein CASSIGDIQYF. Complete variable domain (other parts from reference TRBV19 and TRBJ2-4): DGGITQSPKYLFRKEGQNVTLSCEQNLNHDAMYWYRQDPGQGLRLIYYSQIVNDFQKGDIAEGYSVSREKKESFPLTVTSAQKNPTAFYLCASSIGDIQYFGAGTRLSVL.

As DNA, the CDR3 is TGTGCCAGCAGCTTGAGGGGCGGCTCCTACGAGCAGTACTTC. Amino acid sequence: CASSLRGGSYEQYF. The chain has TRBV5-4 and TRBJ2-7, with TRBD1 as a possible D gene (5 bases). V lost 1 base to trimming and J lost 0 bases, with 8 bases between them. Looked up from germline, CDR1 is SGHNT and CDR2 is YYREEE (reference sequence). CDR3 length equals 14 residues.

This sequence joins TRBV7-2 and TRBJ2-7; weak D call: TRBD1 (6 bases). Germline lookup yields CDR1 SGHTA and CDR2 FQGNSA. The CDR3 extends over 18 amino acids. With 2 bases removed from V and 0 bases from J, the gap between germline ends came to 20 bases. The CDR3 nucleotides read TGTGCCAGCAGCTTATATCCTACCCGGGACACGAGCTCCTACGAGCAGTACTTC. Translated: CASSLYPTRDTSSYEQYF.

The chain recombines TRBV28 with TRBJ1-2; D not certain. Germline loops: CDR1 MDHEN, CDR2 SYDVKM. Between the trimmed V and J ends, which lost 6 bases and 8 bases, there was a span of 13 bases. CDR3 length equals 12 residues. Here the CDR3 DNA reads TGTGCCAGCAGGGAATACCCACAGGGCTACACCTTC. It encodes CASREYPQGYTF.